These T cell receptor beta chains were read from a single sample in a study of shared clonotypes between healthy human individuals. Sequenced by immunoSEQ multiplex PCR; TCRdb stores in-frame clones only, minus some. The table has over a million clones, more than 95% seen once; the top ten hold over 1%. The sequencing sample was made of naive CD4+ T cells sorted from blood. All receptors derive from a man aged 25-45 years in good health. CDR3s include the opening cysteine and the closing phenylalanine or tryptophan. Each record gives: J gene, clone size, CDR3 length, D gene, V gene, CDR3 DNA, CDR3 protein. The D gene is left open where the match is weak. Clone size is given for some rows only: seen once, a few or many times, or a class if the clone is expanded.

J gene: TRBJ2-7; clone size: NA; CDR3 length: 13; D gene: NA; V gene: TRBV28; CDR3 DNA: TGTGCCAGCAGTTTAACCGGTGGCTACGAGCAGTACTTC; CDR3 protein: CASSLTGGYEQYF
J gene: TRBJ2-1; clone size: NA; CDR3 length: 17; D gene: NA; V gene: TRBV6-9; CDR3 DNA: TGTGCCAGCAGCCCCAGGCGGGGGCCACACCCTTTCAATGAGCAGTTCTTC; CDR3 protein: CASSPRRGPHPFNEQFF
J gene: TRBJ2-5; clone size: NA; CDR3 length: 14; D gene: NA; V gene: TRBV28; CDR3 DNA: TGTGCCAGCAGCCCGGCTCGGGGGCAAGAGACCCAGTACTTC; CDR3 protein: CASSPARGQETQYF
J gene: TRBJ1-5; clone size: NA; CDR3 length: 15; D gene: NA; V gene: TRBV18; CDR3 DNA: TGTGCCAGCTCCCTCCTAGGGGAGGGAGGTCAGCCCCAGCATTTT; CDR3 protein: CASSLLGEGGQPQHF
J gene: TRBJ1-1; clone size: NA; CDR3 length: 13; D gene: NA; V gene: TRBV6-5; CDR3 DNA: TGTGCCAGCAGTTTGTCAGCGAACACTGAAGCTTTCTTT; CDR3 protein: CASSLSANTEAFF
J gene: TRBJ2-7; clone size: once; CDR3 length: 12; D gene: NA; V gene: TRBV2; CDR3 DNA: TGTGCCAGCGTCCTGGAATCCTACGAGCAGTACTTC; CDR3 protein: CASVLESYEQYF
J gene: TRBJ2-2; clone size: NA; CDR3 length: 15; D gene: NA; V gene: TRBV6-5; CDR3 DNA: TGTGCCAGCAGTTTGGTCCAGGGGGGCACCGGGGAGCTGTTTTTT; CDR3 protein: CASSLVQGGTGELFF
J gene: TRBJ1-1; clone size: once; CDR3 length: 12; D gene: NA; V gene: TRBV7-2; CDR3 DNA: TGTGCCAGCAGCTTCTACAGCCTTGAAGCTTTCTTT; CDR3 protein: CASSFYSLEAFF
J gene: TRBJ2-1; clone size: NA; CDR3 length: 18; D gene: TRBD2; V gene: TRBV11-2; CDR3 DNA: TGTGCCAGCAGCTTTAGACTAGCGGGTCCAAGCCTAAACAATGAGCAGTTCTTC; CDR3 protein: CASSFRLAGPSLNNEQFF
J gene: TRBJ2-1; clone size: NA; CDR3 length: 16; D gene: TRBD2; V gene: TRBV19; CDR3 DNA: TGTGCCAGTAGTACACAGTGGGCGGGAGTGAGAAATGAGCAGTTCTTC; CDR3 protein: CASSTQWAGVRNEQFF
J gene: TRBJ2-1; clone size: NA; CDR3 length: 15; D gene: NA; V gene: TRBV18; CDR3 DNA: TGTGCCAGCTCACCACCCATACTTTCGTACAATGAGCAGTTCTTC; CDR3 protein: CASSPPILSYNEQFF
J gene: TRBJ2-4; clone size: NA; CDR3 length: 15; D gene: NA; V gene: TRBV5-1; CDR3 DNA: TGCGCCAGCAGCCGGGATCTTCGGGGCCAAAACATTCAGTACTTC; CDR3 protein: CASSRDLRGQNIQYF
J gene: TRBJ2-3; clone size: NA; CDR3 length: 14; D gene: NA; V gene: TRBV28; CDR3 DNA: TGTGCCAGCACGAAGGTAGCTACTACAGATACGCAGTATTTT; CDR3 protein: CASTKVATTDTQYF
J gene: TRBJ2-2; clone size: once; CDR3 length: 13; D gene: NA; V gene: TRBV6-5; CDR3 DNA: TGTGCCAGCAGTTACCGACAGCACGGGGAGCTGTTTTTT; CDR3 protein: CASSYRQHGELFF
J gene: TRBJ2-5; clone size: NA; CDR3 length: 14; D gene: NA; V gene: TRBV9; CDR3 DNA: TGTGCCAGCAGCGTAGGAACAGGGCAAGAGACCCAGTACTTC; CDR3 protein: CASSVGTGQETQYF
J gene: TRBJ2-1; clone size: NA; CDR3 length: 11; D gene: NA; V gene: TRBV6-6; CDR3 DNA: TGTGCCAGCGGGGGATCGAATGAGCAGTTCTTC; CDR3 protein: CASGGSNEQFF
J gene: TRBJ2-1; clone size: NA; CDR3 length: 13; D gene: NA; V gene: TRBV28; CDR3 DNA: NA; CDR3 protein: CASSFGAGGEQFF
J gene: TRBJ2-7; clone size: NA; CDR3 length: 15; D gene: NA; V gene: TRBV30; CDR3 DNA: TGTGCCTGGGACGATCGACGGGACAAAGCCTACGAGCAGTACTTC; CDR3 protein: CAWDDRRDKAYEQYF
J gene: TRBJ1-3; clone size: NA; CDR3 length: 15; D gene: NA; V gene: TRBV5-4; CDR3 DNA: TGTGCCAGCAGCGCTGGGCCAGGGACTGGAAACACCATATATTTT; CDR3 protein: CASSAGPGTGNTIYF
J gene: TRBJ1-5; clone size: NA; CDR3 length: 12; D gene: NA; V gene: TRBV15; CDR3 DNA: TGTGCCACCAGCAGAGGCGGGGGTTTCCAGCATTTT; CDR3 protein: CATSRGGGFQHF
J gene: TRBJ1-3; clone size: NA; CDR3 length: 13; D gene: NA; V gene: TRBV13; CDR3 DNA: TGTGCCAGCAGCCTAAGGCCTGGAAACACCATATATTTT; CDR3 protein: CASSLRPGNTIYF
J gene: TRBJ2-6; clone size: NA; CDR3 length: 19; D gene: TRBD2; V gene: TRBV9; CDR3 DNA: TGTGCCAGCAGCCCATCACCCGGGACTAGCGTCTCTGGGGCCAACGTCCTGACTTTC; CDR3 protein: CASSPSPGTSVSGANVLTF
J gene: TRBJ2-3; clone size: NA; CDR3 length: 16; D gene: TRBD2; V gene: TRBV5-4; CDR3 DNA: TGTGCCAGCAGCTTGGAACTAGCGGGGGGCACAGATACGCAGTATTTT; CDR3 protein: CASSLELAGGTDTQYF
J gene: TRBJ1-1; clone size: NA; CDR3 length: 15; D gene: NA; V gene: TRBV7-2; CDR3 DNA: TGTGCCAGCAGCACACAGGGATATTTGAACACTGAAGCTTTCTTT; CDR3 protein: CASSTQGYLNTEAFF
J gene: TRBJ1-4; clone size: NA; CDR3 length: 14; D gene: NA; V gene: TRBV6-1; CDR3 DNA: TGTGCCAGCGCTAGATCAAGCGTTGGTGAAAAACTGTTTTTT; CDR3 protein: CASARSSVGEKLFF
J gene: TRBJ2-1; clone size: NA; CDR3 length: 15; D gene: TRBD2; V gene: TRBV6-6; CDR3 DNA: TGTGCCAGCAGTTTAACTAGCGGGGCCTACAATGAGCAGTTCTTC; CDR3 protein: CASSLTSGAYNEQFF
J gene: TRBJ1-1; clone size: NA; CDR3 length: 14; D gene: NA; V gene: TRBV9; CDR3 DNA: TGTGCCAGCAGCGCCGCCGCAGTGAACACTGAAGCTTTCTTT; CDR3 protein: CASSAAAVNTEAFF
J gene: TRBJ2-7; clone size: NA; CDR3 length: 14; D gene: NA; V gene: TRBV5-4; CDR3 DNA: TGTGCCAGCAGCTTCCCGGACAGAAGGTACGAGCAGTACTTC; CDR3 protein: CASSFPDRRYEQYF
J gene: TRBJ2-5; clone size: NA; CDR3 length: 16; D gene: NA; V gene: TRBV4-3; CDR3 DNA: TGCGCCAGCAGCCAAAATAGCGGAGCTTCCCAAGAGACCCAGTACTTC; CDR3 protein: CASSQNSGASQETQYF
J gene: TRBJ2-1; clone size: NA; CDR3 length: 14; D gene: TRBD2; V gene: TRBV6-1; CDR3 DNA: TGTGCCAGTACACCGGGACTAGCGGGAGCGCAACAGTTCTTC; CDR3 protein: CASTPGLAGAQQFF
J gene: TRBJ1-2; clone size: NA; CDR3 length: 12; D gene: NA; V gene: TRBV12-5; CDR3 DNA: TGTGCTAGTGGTCTTTTCGCCTATGGCTACACCTTC; CDR3 protein: CASGLFAYGYTF
J gene: TRBJ2-7; clone size: NA; CDR3 length: 12; D gene: NA; V gene: TRBV11-2; CDR3 DNA: TGTGCCAGCAGCGCGAGCTCCTACGAGCAGTACTTC; CDR3 protein: CASSASSYEQYF
J gene: TRBJ2-5; clone size: once; CDR3 length: 16; D gene: TRBD2; V gene: TRBV7-9; CDR3 DNA: TGTGCCAGCAGCTTAGGTCATAGCGGGGGGCGTGAGACCCAGTACTTC; CDR3 protein: CASSLGHSGGRETQYF
J gene: TRBJ2-3; clone size: NA; CDR3 length: 12; D gene: NA; V gene: TRBV28; CDR3 DNA: TGTGCCAGCCTCCGGAGGACAGATACGCAGTATTTT; CDR3 protein: CASLRRTDTQYF
J gene: TRBJ2-7; clone size: NA; CDR3 length: 16; D gene: TRBD2; V gene: TRBV27; CDR3 DNA: TGTGCCAGCAGTCCCCCCCCCACTAGCGCCTACTACGAGCAGTACTTC; CDR3 protein: CASSPPPTSAYYEQYF
J gene: TRBJ1-1; clone size: NA; CDR3 length: 18; D gene: NA; V gene: TRBV9; CDR3 DNA: TGTGCCAGCAGCCCACAGGAGGGGTTGTGGGCCATGAACACTGAAGCTTTCTTT; CDR3 protein: CASSPQEGLWAMNTEAFF
J gene: TRBJ2-7; clone size: NA; CDR3 length: 12; D gene: TRBD1; V gene: TRBV28; CDR3 DNA: TGTGCCAGCAGGTCCTTAACAGGGGACGCGGGCTTC; CDR3 protein: CASRSLTGDAGF
J gene: TRBJ2-7; clone size: NA; CDR3 length: 16; D gene: NA; V gene: TRBV4-2; CDR3 DNA: TGTGCCAGCAGCCAAGGACCGGGCGGGGGCTCGGACGAGCAGTACTTC; CDR3 protein: CASSQGPGGGSDEQYF
J gene: TRBJ2-7; clone size: NA; CDR3 length: 13; D gene: NA; V gene: TRBV5-4; CDR3 DNA: TGTGCCAGCAGCTTAGAGGACTCCTACGAGCAGTACTTC; CDR3 protein: CASSLEDSYEQYF
J gene: TRBJ2-1; clone size: NA; CDR3 length: 13; D gene: NA; V gene: TRBV19; CDR3 DNA: TGTGCCAGTAGTATTGTAACGCAGAATGAGCAGTTCTTC; CDR3 protein: CASSIVTQNEQFF
J gene: TRBJ2-5; clone size: once; CDR3 length: 15; D gene: NA; V gene: TRBV28; CDR3 DNA: TGTGCCAGCAGTCTTCAGATCACAGGGCTAGAGACCCAGTACTTC; CDR3 protein: CASSLQITGLETQYF
J gene: TRBJ2-3; clone size: NA; CDR3 length: 16; D gene: TRBD2; V gene: TRBV4-3; CDR3 DNA: TGCGCCAGCAGCCAAGATAAGCTAGCGGGAGCCGATACGCAGTATTTT; CDR3 protein: CASSQDKLAGADTQYF